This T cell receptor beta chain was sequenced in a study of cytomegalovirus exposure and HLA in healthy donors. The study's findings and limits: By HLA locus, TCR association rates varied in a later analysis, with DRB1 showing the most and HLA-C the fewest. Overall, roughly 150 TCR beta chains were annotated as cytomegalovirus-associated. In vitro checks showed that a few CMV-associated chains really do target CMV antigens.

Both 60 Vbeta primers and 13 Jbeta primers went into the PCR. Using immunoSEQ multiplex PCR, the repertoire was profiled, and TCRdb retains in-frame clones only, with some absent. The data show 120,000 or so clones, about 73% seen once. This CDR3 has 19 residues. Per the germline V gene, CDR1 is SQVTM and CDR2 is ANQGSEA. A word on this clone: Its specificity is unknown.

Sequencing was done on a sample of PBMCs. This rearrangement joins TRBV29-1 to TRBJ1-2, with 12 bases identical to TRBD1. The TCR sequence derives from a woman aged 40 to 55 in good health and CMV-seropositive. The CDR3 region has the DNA TGCAGTACCCTCGGGACAGGGGGCGCGACCGCCACCTCCGGGGATGACTACACCTTC. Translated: CSTLGTGGATATSGDDYTF.